The rows below give T cell receptor beta chains drawn from one sample of a study of T-cell reconstitution after alpha-beta-depleted transplantation in children. In TCRdb, the PCR reads were re-called with MiXCR into one record per CDR3 protein. This sample yields around 670,000 distinct CDR3 sequences, of which roughly 13% are seen a single time; approximately 0.8% belongs to the top ten. The sequenced sample was PBMCs, obtained before TCRalphabeta/CD19-depleted stem cell transplant. The receptors shown here come from a girl aged 2 to 10 with congenital amegakaryocytic thrombocytopenia, due to receive a stem cell transplant. Each CDR3 is given without its conserved first and last residue.

cdr3_aa j_call cdr3_length v_call
ASSLALPEQY TRBJ2-7 10 TRBV7-9
ASSYDDTGSGNTIY TRBJ1-3 14 TRBV6-5
SAWTRALETQY TRBJ2-5 11 TRBV29-1
ASSQLADQETQY TRBJ2-5 12 TRBV5-1
ASSPEKPLAEQY TRBJ2-7 12 TRBV7-8
ASSSRTGINEQF TRBJ2-1 12 TRBV5-1
SARSGSTQETQY TRBJ2-5 12 TRBV20-1
ASSGTAFEEQF TRBJ2-1 11 TRBV5-1
ASSSPGESLYNEQF TRBJ2-1 14 TRBV7-2
SVAGPSGNEQF TRBJ2-1 11 TRBV29-1
ASPRWTSGIGNEQF TRBJ2-1 14 TRBV5-1
ASSTRTSGYEQY TRBJ2-7 12 TRBV5-1
ASSKQGVQETQY TRBJ2-5 12 TRBV3-1
ATRDGEGGYT TRBJ1-2 10 TRBV6-6
ASSRAGARDEQF TRBJ2-1 12 TRBV12-3/TRBV12-4
ASSPGLAGAENEQF TRBJ2-1 14 TRBV7-3
ASRPGLGFVYEQY TRBJ2-7 13 TRBV27
ASSLQRLGTQY TRBJ2-5 11 TRBV28
ATSRDSVWTEWVYNEQF TRBJ2-1 17 TRBV15
ASNAASLTYEQY TRBJ2-7 12 TRBV2
SARGPGTNEQF TRBJ2-1 11 TRBV20-1
ASKLRDNEQF TRBJ2-1 10 TRBV12-3/TRBV12-4
SATRVGYGYT TRBJ1-2 10 TRBV20-1
ASIGSGTGELF TRBJ2-2 11 TRBV19
ASSLVIGTSGTSYEQY TRBJ2-7 16 TRBV5-1
ASSLEGNSGSYNSPLH TRBJ1-6 16 TRBV5-1
ASSFRRNEQF TRBJ2-1 10 TRBV5-1
ASSYGTPGDEQF TRBJ2-1 12 TRBV6-5
ASSLAQNGYEQY TRBJ2-7 12 TRBV7-9
ASSAVGGEAYNEQF TRBJ2-1 14 TRBV7-2
ASSFKLVGVEQF TRBJ2-1 12 TRBV12-3/TRBV12-4
ASSLVAYEQF TRBJ2-1 10 TRBV5-1
ASSLFWGVGSPLH TRBJ1-6 13 TRBV12-3/TRBV12-4
ASSLNPPGETQY TRBJ2-5 12 TRBV12-3/TRBV12-4
SARFDGNTGELF TRBJ2-2 12 TRBV20-1
ASSIDRQGTGELF TRBJ2-2 13 TRBV19
ASSLVFGRIYNEQF TRBJ2-1 14 TRBV5-1
ASRSHAPVAGGDEQF TRBJ2-1 15 TRBV12-3/TRBV12-4
ASSYWFTSGSYEQY TRBJ2-7 14 TRBV6-2/TRBV6-3
SLHSDTDTQY TRBJ2-3 10 TRBV29-1
ASSSVNQETQY TRBJ2-5 11 TRBV5-1
ASSLSAGYQETQY TRBJ2-5 13 TRBV5-1
ASSTRQGFYEQY TRBJ2-7 12 TRBV5-1
ASSPGDRGVEAF TRBJ1-1 12 TRBV5-1
AISVSGDEETQY TRBJ2-5 12 TRBV10-3
ASSQGRSEQY TRBJ2-7 10 TRBV3-1
ASSHRPEVFYNEQF TRBJ2-1 14 TRBV3-1
ASSVHQETQY TRBJ2-5 10 TRBV5-1
SAYKGALGEKLF TRBJ1-4 12 TRBV20-1
ASSLAGGADYGYT TRBJ1-2 13 TRBV7-2
ASGSSGEVGHEQF TRBJ2-1 13 TRBV12-5